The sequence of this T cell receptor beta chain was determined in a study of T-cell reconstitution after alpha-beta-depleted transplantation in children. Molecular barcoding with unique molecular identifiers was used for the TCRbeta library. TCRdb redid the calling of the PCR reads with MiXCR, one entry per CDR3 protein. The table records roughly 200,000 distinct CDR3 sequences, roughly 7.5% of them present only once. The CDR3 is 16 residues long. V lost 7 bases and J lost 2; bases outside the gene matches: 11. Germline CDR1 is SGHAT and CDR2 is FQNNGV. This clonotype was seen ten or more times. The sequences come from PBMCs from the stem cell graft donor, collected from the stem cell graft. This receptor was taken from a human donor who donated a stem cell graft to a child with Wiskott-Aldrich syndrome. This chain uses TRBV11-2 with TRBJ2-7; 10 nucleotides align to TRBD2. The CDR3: CASNRLAGRVTYEQYF. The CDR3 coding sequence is TGTGCCAGCAACCGACTAGCGGGCAGGGTTACCTACGAGCAGTACTTC.